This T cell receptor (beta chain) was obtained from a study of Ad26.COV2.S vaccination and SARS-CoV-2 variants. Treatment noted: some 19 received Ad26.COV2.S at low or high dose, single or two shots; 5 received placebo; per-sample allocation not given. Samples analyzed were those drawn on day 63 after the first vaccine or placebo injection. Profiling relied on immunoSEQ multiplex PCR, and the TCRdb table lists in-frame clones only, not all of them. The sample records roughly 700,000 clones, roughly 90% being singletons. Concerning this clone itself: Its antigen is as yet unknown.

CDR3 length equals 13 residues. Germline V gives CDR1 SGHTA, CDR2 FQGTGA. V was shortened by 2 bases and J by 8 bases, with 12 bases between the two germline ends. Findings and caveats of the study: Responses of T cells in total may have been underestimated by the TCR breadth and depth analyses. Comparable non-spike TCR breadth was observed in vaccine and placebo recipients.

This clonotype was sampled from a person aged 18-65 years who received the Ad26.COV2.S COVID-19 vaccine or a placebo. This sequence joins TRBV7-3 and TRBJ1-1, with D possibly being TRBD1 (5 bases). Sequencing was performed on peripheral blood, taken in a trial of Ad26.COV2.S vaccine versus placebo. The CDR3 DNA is TGTGCCAGCAGCTTATGGGGACGCCCAGAAGCTTTCTTT. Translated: CASSLWGRPEAFF.